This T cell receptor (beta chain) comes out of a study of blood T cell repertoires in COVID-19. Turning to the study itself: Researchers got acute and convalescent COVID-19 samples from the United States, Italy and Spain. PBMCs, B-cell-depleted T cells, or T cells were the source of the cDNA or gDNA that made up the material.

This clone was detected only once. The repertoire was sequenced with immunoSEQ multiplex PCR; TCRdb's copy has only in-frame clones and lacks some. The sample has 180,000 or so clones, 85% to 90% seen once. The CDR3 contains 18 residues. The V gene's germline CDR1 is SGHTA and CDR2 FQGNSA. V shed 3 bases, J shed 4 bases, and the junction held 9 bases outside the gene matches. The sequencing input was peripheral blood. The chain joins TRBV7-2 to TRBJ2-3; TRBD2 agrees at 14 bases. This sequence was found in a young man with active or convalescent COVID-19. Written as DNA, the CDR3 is TGTGCCAGCAGCTTTAGGACTAGCGGGAGGCTCGTCGCAGATACGCAGTATTTT. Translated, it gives CASSFRTSGRLVADTQYF. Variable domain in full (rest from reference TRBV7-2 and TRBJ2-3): GAGVSQSPSNKVTEKGKDVELRCDPISGHTALYWYRQSLGQGLEFLIYFQGNSAPDKSGLPSDRFSAERTGGSVSTLTIQRTQQEDSAVYLCASSFRTSGRLVADTQYFGPGTRLTVL.